This is a list of T cell receptor beta chains from one sample in a study of blood T cells in healthy people across ages. In TCRdb, the 5' RACE reads were re-called with MiXCR into one record per CDR3 protein. The repertoire includes about 640,000 distinct CDR3 sequences, roughly 58% of them detected once, and around 37% sits in the top ten. Sequenced: blood. The receptors were gathered from a man between 60 and 75 years old in good health. Each CDR3 is given without its conserved first and last residue.

j_call v_call cdr3_length cdr3_aa
- TRBV20-1 9 SAGSGETQY
TRBJ1-2 TRBV5-1 12 ASSLSQGSGGYT
TRBJ1-6 TRBV12-3/TRBV12-4 11 ASSYSGNSPLH
TRBJ2-4 TRBV5-6 12 ASSLDFRKNIQY
TRBJ1-2 TRBV2 12 ASSDGQGGYGYT
TRBJ2-6 TRBV24-1 18 ATSDPRGSSGTGGTNVLT
TRBJ1-2 TRBV6-6 13 ASSSDRGWDYGYT
TRBJ1-4 TRBV20-1 11 SARGGLGEKLF
TRBJ1-2 TRBV7-9 14 ANSPPGTGSNYGYT
TRBJ1-4 TRBV7-2 12 ASSQAYTNEKLF
TRBJ1-5 TRBV9 13 ASSVAGRGNQPQH
TRBJ2-1 TRBV9 13 ASSVGGTRSNEQF
TRBJ2-3 TRBV20-1 13 SANRLAGFTDTQY
TRBJ1-2 TRBV29-1 13 SVEDNPALSYGYT
TRBJ1-4 TRBV29-1 13 SVGIPGVRGEKLF
TRBJ1-1 TRBV28 12 ASSSANPYTGAF
TRBJ2-5 TRBV29-1 13 SVGKLAGGQETQY
TRBJ2-4 TRBV25-1 14 ASSVPGTRGAKEQY
TRBJ1-4 TRBV6-5 11 ASRIGGLGKLF
TRBJ1-1 TRBV20-1 11 SARELWGTEAF
TRBJ2-1 TRBV29-1 12 SVEGGRQSGEQF
TRBJ1-2 TRBV6-5 13 ASSYSRGFNYGYT
TRBJ2-1 TRBV25-1 13 ASSVPGVSYNEQF
TRBJ1-2 TRBV5-5 13 ASSPMLGQSYGYT
TRBJ2-1 TRBV4-2 13 ASSQEQGDYNEQF
TRBJ1-4 TRBV7-8 13 ASSRVGATNEKLF
TRBJ2-3 TRBV11-2 14 ASSSLAGIRTDTQY
TRBJ2-1 TRBV19 11 ASSIVASNEQF
TRBJ1-2 TRBV20-1 10 SARRDSYGYT
TRBJ2-5 TRBV2 10 AGGRLQETQY
TRBJ2-5 TRBV20-1 12 SARGLAGDETQY
TRBJ2-7 TRBV28 13 ARTQGHPHPYEQY
TRBJ2-7 TRBV5-4 14 ASSSLGRGSSYEQY
TRBJ2-1 TRBV7-9 13 ASSPSGQGGNEQF
TRBJ2-1 TRBV7-9 14 ASSLVDERGVDEQF
TRBJ1-6 TRBV6-5 12 ASSTGQAITPLH
TRBJ1-1 TRBV18 13 ASSPPTGGDTEAF
TRBJ2-1 TRBV7-9 10 ASSPGRHEQF
TRBJ2-6 TRBV11-1 11 ASSVLDSAVLT
TRBJ1-2 TRBV18 13 ASSPRDTAVYGCT
- TRBV5-4 14 ASSQECYCWGETQY
TRBJ2-1 TRBV20-1 16 SAAASGGQQRSYSEQF
TRBJ2-5 TRBV4-2 15 ASSQSRGDYHQETQY
TRBJ2-7 TRBV29-1 10 SVAGLANEQY
TRBJ1-4 TRBV28 12 ASREQGAWEKLF
TRBJ1-4 TRBV7-2 12 ASSVLAGLGKLF
TRBJ1-5 TRBV9 11 ASSVGPTPPQH
TRBJ2-4 TRBV3-1 9 ASSQEREQY
TRBJ2-6 TRBV2 16 ASSGGFGRGTGANVLT
TRBJ1-2 TRBV15 14 ATSEGQATTGYGYT
TRBJ2-3 TRBV2 15 ASRTRGLAVSTDTQY
TRBJ2-4 TRBV6-2/TRBV6-3 11 VSSGPYGDIQY
TRBJ2-6 TRBV5-1 18 ASSRESTGALVSGANVLT